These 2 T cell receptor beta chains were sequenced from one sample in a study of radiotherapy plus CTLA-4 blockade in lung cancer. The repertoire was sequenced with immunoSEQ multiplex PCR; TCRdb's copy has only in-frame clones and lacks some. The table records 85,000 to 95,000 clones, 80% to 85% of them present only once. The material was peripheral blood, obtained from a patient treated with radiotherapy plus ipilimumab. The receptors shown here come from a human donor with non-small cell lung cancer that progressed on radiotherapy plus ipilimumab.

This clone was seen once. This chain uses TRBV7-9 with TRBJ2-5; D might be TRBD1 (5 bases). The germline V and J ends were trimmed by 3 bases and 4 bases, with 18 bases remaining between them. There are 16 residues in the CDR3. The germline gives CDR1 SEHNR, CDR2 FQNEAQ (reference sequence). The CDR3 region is CASSFGPGSSRETQYF. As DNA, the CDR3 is TGTGCCAGCAGCTTCGGCCCAGGGTCCTCCCGAGAGACCCAGTACTTC.

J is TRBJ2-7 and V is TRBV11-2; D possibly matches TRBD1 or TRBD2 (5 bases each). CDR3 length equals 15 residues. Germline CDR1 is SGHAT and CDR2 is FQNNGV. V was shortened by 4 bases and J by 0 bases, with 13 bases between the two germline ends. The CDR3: CASSSGTHSSYEQYV. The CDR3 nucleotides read TGTGCCAGCAGCTCAGGGACGCACAGCTCCTACGAGCAGTACGTC.